Shown below are 22 T cell receptor beta chains from a single sample sequenced in a study of T cells in localized non-small cell lung cancer. Measured with immunoSEQ multiplex PCR; TCRdb has only the in-frame clones, and not every one. The sample shows approximately 28,000 clones, around 93% of them seen only once. Sequenced material: peripheral blood, taken before any cancer treatment. Source of these receptors: a female donor of 60 years or more with stage I lung adenocarcinoma.

The chain links TRBV6-1 to TRBJ2-7, with a weak D call TRBD1 (5 bases). The CDR3 runs 14 residues. Looked up from germline, CDR1 is MNHNS and CDR2 is SASEGT. Trimming removed 1 base from V and 3 bases from J, with 10 bases in between. CDR3 protein: CASSEGVGVYEQYF. CDR3 sequence (DNA): TGTGCCAGCAGTGAAGGTGTAGGGGTCTACGAGCAGTACTTC.

The V and J genes are TRBV6-1 and TRBJ1-5; 7 bases match TRBD1. The junction had 6 bases not matched to a gene; V was cut back by 6 bases and J by 1 base. Germline V gene sequence: CDR1 MNHNS, CDR2 SASEGT. This CDR3 has 15 amino acids. The CDR3 is CASRLGQASNQPQHF. The CDR3 nucleotides are TGTGCCAGCAGACTCGGACAGGCCAGCAATCAGCCCCAGCATTTT.

The J gene is TRBJ2-3, the V gene TRBV5-1, with 14 bases fitting TRBD2. The CDR3 spans 18 residues. V trimming: 2 bases; J trimming: 5 bases; junction bases outside the gene matches: 10. CDR1 SGHRS and CDR2 YFSETQ come from the germline V gene. The CDR3 region has the DNA TGCGCCAGCAGCTTCTCCGGGACTAGCGGGAGAATCGGAGATACGCAGTATTTT. As protein: CASSFSGTSGRIGDTQYF.

The CDR3 nucleotides read TGTGCCGGGGGACAGACAATGAACACTGAAGCTTTCTTT. Its translation is CAGGQTMNTEAFF. This chain connects TRBV30 to TRBJ1-1; 7 bases match TRBD1. CDR1 is GTSNPN and CDR2 is SVGIG in the germline V gene (reference sequence). The CDR3 totals 13 residues. V trimming: 8 bases; J trimming: 0 bases; junction bases outside the gene matches: 6.

The genes are TRBV6-6 and TRBJ1-5; no reliable D call. The CDR3 has 14 residues. V lost 10 bases to trimming and J lost 0 bases, with 13 bases between them. Looked up from germline, CDR1 is MNHNY and CDR2 is SVGAGI (reference sequence). The CDR3 nucleotides are TGTGCCACCATGCAGGAGTATAGCAATCAGCCCCAGCATTTT. Translated, it gives CATMQEYSNQPQHF.

V is TRBV18 and J is TRBJ2-7; D is ambiguous. V was clipped by 0 bases and J by 3 bases, with 18 bases between them. CDR1 is KGHSH and CDR2 is LQKENI in the germline V gene. The CDR3 loop spans 17 amino acids. CDR3 amino acids: CASSPPITDQAFYEQYF. CDR3 in DNA: TGTGCCAGCTCACCACCGATAACGGACCAGGCCTTCTACGAGCAGTACTTC.

V gene TRBV18 combines with J gene TRBJ1-1; the D is unclear. The CDR3 loop spans 14 amino acids. The V end was cut by 3 bases, the J end by 3 bases, with 11 bases between. Germline V lookup: CDR1 KGHSH, CDR2 LQKENI. The CDR3 DNA sequence: TGTGCCAGCTCACCCCCCTTCAGAGACACTGAAGCTTTCTTT. The encoded protein is CASSPPFRDTEAFF.

This sequence joins TRBV7-2 and TRBJ2-3, with D uncertain. This CDR3 has 15 residues. The V gene's germline CDR1 is SGHTA and CDR2 FQGNSA. V lost 0 bases and J 6 bases, leaving 13 bases between the germline ends. The CDR3 region is CASSLAFVRADTQYF. The CDR3 DNA follows: TGTGCCAGCAGCTTAGCATTTGTCAGAGCGGATACGCAGTATTTT.

This clone was detected once. The V call is TRBV28, the J call TRBJ2-1; 9 bases are a match to TRBD2. The CDR3 length is 16 residues. The germline V gene has CDR1 MDHEN and CDR2 SYDVKM. V lost 5 bases, J lost 3 bases, and 8 bases stayed unmatched. CDR3 nucleotide sequence: TGTGCCAGCAGTAGCATTAGCGGGAGAAACTACAATGAGCAGTTCTTC. Translating gives CASSSISGRNYNEQFF. The variable domain in full, completed from reference TRBV28 and TRBJ2-1, reads DVKVTQSSRYLVKRTGEKVFLECVQDMDHENMFWYRQDPGLGLRLIYFSYDVKMKEKGDIPEGYSVSREKKERFSLILESASTNQTSMYLCASSSISGRNYNEQFFGPGTRLTVL.

This clone has a handful of counts. The chain uses TRBV5-6 and TRBJ1-6; D unclear. This CDR3 is built from 14 residues. CDR1 SGHDT and CDR2 YYEEEE come from the germline V gene. Trimming removed 4 bases at V and 7 bases at J, with 12 bases between. This CDR3 is CASSPYRSNSPLHF. CDR3 nucleotides: TGTGCCAGCAGCCCCTACCGGAGCAATTCACCCCTCCACTTT.

V is TRBV28 and J is TRBJ2-7; unclear D gene. The CDR3 extends over 12 amino acids. V was cut by 7 bases and J by 0 bases, with 7 bases left in between. Germline loops: CDR1 MDHEN, CDR2 SYDVKM. The DNA of the CDR3 is TGTGCCAGCACGGCGAGCTCCTACGAGCAGTACTTC. Its protein is CASTASSYEQYF.

V gene TRBV21-1 combines with J gene TRBJ2-5; the table gives TRBD2 as D, unverified against the DNA. TRBV21-1 is a pseudogene locus. CDR3 length: 14 amino acids. Here the CDR3 reads CASSKQASGGHKYF. The CDR3, as DNA: TGTGCCAGCAGCAAACAGGCTAGCGGGGGGCATAAGTACTTC.

The CDR3 loop reads CASSFLGQPQHF. In nucleotides, the CDR3 is TGTGCCAGCAGCTTCTTGGGGCAGCCCCAGCATTTT. V usage is TRBV5-6 and J usage is TRBJ1-5; D is undetermined. Germline CDR1 and CDR2: SGHDT and YYEEEE. The CDR3 consists of 12 residues. V was cut by 2 bases and J by 7 bases, with 7 bases left in between.

This clone was picked up one time. The rearrangement uses TRBV11-3 and TRBJ2-3; 8 bases map to TRBD1. CDR3 size: 14 residues. V lost 3 bases, J lost 3 bases, and 2 bases stayed unmatched. CDR1 and CDR2 from the germline V gene are SGHNT and YENEEA. In nucleotides, the CDR3 is TGTGCCAGCAGCTTGGGACAGGCGACAGATACGCAGTATTTT. It encodes CASSLGQATDTQYF. The complete variable domain, with remaining parts taken from reference TRBV11-3 and TRBJ2-3, reads EAGVVQSPRYKIIEKKQPVAFWCNPISGHNTLYWYLQNLGQGPELLIRYENEEAVDDSQLPKDRFSAERLKGVDSTLKIQPAELGDSAVYLCASSLGQATDTQYFGPGTRLTVL.

The rearrangement uses TRBV5-1 and TRBJ1-1; 7 nucleotides line up with TRBD1. Germline CDR1 and CDR2: SGHRS and YFSETQ. This CDR3 has 14 amino acids. V was pared by 3 bases and J by 6 bases, with 8 bases of the junction left unmatched. The CDR3 DNA reads TGCGCCAGCAGCTCCTATCCGGGACAGTCTGAAGCTTTCTTT. This translates into CASSSYPGQSEAFF.

The rearrangement uses TRBV28 and TRBJ1-2, with D hard to call. CDR3 length: 13 residues. The V gene's germline CDR1 is MDHEN and CDR2 SYDVKM. The V gene lost 9 bases and the J gene lost 3 bases, with 14 bases spanning the gap. This CDR3 is CASSPTDHYGYTF. The CDR3 nucleotides are TGTGCCAGTTCCCCCACGGATCACTATGGCTACACCTTC.

This clone was found once. The chain uses TRBV5-4 and TRBJ1-1; D is undetermined. Trimming stripped 2 bases from V and 9 bases from J, with 11 bases between. Germline V gene data show CDR1 as SGHNT and CDR2 as YYREEE (reference sequence). The CDR3 loop spans 12 amino acids. The CDR3 sequence: CASSFMDGQAFF. The CDR3 nucleotides read TGTGCCAGCAGCTTTATGGACGGACAAGCTTTCTTT.

The chain uses TRBV30 and TRBJ2-7; TRBD2 matches 12 bases. Germline lookup yields CDR1 GTSNPN and CDR2 SVGIG (reference sequence). The length of the CDR3 is 18 residues. V shed 2 bases and J 4 bases; nucleotides not matched to a gene: 15. This CDR3 reads CAWSTPMTSGRALYEQYF. CDR3 DNA sequence: TGTGCCTGGAGTACTCCGATGACTAGCGGGAGAGCCCTTTACGAGCAGTACTTC.

The V call is TRBV5-8, the J call TRBJ2-1, with 9 bases identical to TRBD2. Per the germline V gene, CDR1 is SGHTS and CDR2 is YDEGEE. The CDR3 has 14 residues. V was pared by 0 bases and J by 7 bases, with 2 bases of the junction left unmatched. The CDR3 is CASSLGSGRNEQFF. CDR3 bases: TGTGCCAGCAGCTTGGGTAGCGGGAGAAATGAGCAGTTCTTC.

The chain links TRBV5-4 to TRBJ1-4, with TRBD1 matching over 8 bases. Germline V lookup: CDR1 SGHNT, CDR2 YYREEE (reference sequence). V lost 4 bases, J lost 8 bases, and 7 bases stayed unmatched. CDR3 length: 14 residues. The chain's CDR3 is CASSLDRVEEKLFF. In DNA, the CDR3 is TGTGCCAGCAGCCTGGACAGGGTTGAAGAAAAACTGTTTTTT.

V gene TRBV15 combines with J gene TRBJ2-1; a possible D gene is TRBD2 (5 bases). The CDR3 is 15 amino acids. V lost 0 bases to trimming and J lost 3 bases, with 9 bases between them. CDR1 is LNHNV, CDR2 YYDKDF, per germline (reference sequence). The CDR3 sequence is CATSRDREGYNEQFF. The CDR3 region has the DNA TGTGCCACCAGCAGAGACCGGGAAGGCTACAATGAGCAGTTCTTC.

This clone was seen just once. The chain has TRBV19 and TRBJ1-2; D not certain. V was pared by 11 bases and J by 7 bases, with 23 bases between. The CDR3 has 14 amino acids. Germline V gives CDR1 LNHDA, CDR2 SQIVND (reference sequence). CDR3 region: CASTGGVGFGGYTF. DNA of the CDR3: TGTGCCTCCACCGGAGGAGTAGGGTTTGGTGGCTACACCTTC.